The next 27 T cell receptor beta chains were all read from a single sample in a study of T cells in Graves' hyperthyroidism and ophthalmopathy (dated by TCRdb to between 2017 and 2020). The library was generated by multiplex PCR. The instrument was an Illumina HiSeq 2000. Amplification of TCR beta CDR3 regions was carried out from RNA transcripts. The TCR CDR3 was subjected to a first round of RT-PCR using the HTBI primer set and the Qiagen OneStep RT-PCR kit. TCRdb passed the public sequencing reads through fastp at Q25 and MiXCR, retaining productive beta sequences. Here each entry gathers all rows of one CDR3 protein and keeps the most common genes and DNA. The sample table shows 300,000 or so distinct CDR3 sequences, and about 18% are seen once. Approximately 60% of the sample lies in the top ten. The sample was blood. The receptors were gathered from a woman aged 55-75 years with Graves' ophthalmopathy.

At least ten counts were recorded for this clonotype. This chain uses TRBV3-1 with TRBJ1-1; D ambiguous. The V end was cut by 1 base, the J end by 2 bases, with 11 bases between. The CDR3 runs 15 residues. Germline V lookup: CDR1 LGHDT, CDR2 YNNKEL (reference sequence). The CDR3 DNA is TGTGCCAGCAGCCAAGGGAGGACCCCAAACACTGAAGCTTTCTTT. Translated: CASSQGRTPNTEAFF.

This clonotype occurred many times. The gene calls are TRBV7-2 and TRBJ1-2, with TRBD1 identical over 9 bases. The CDR3 covers 15 residues. The germline CDR1 and CDR2 sequences are SGHTA and FQGNSA. Trimming took 5 bases from V and 4 from J; bases not matched to a gene: 8. CDR3 in amino acids: CASSQRTGAGYGYTF. The CDR3 coding sequence is TGTGCCAGCAGCCAGAGGACAGGGGCGGGCTATGGCTACACCTTC.

The V and J genes are TRBV10-3 and TRBJ1-6; 7 positions agree with TRBD1. The CDR3 sequence is 13 residues long. Unmatched junction bases numbered 1, after V lost 4 bases and J lost 7 bases. Looked up from germline, CDR1 is ENHRY and CDR2 is SYGVKD. DNA of the CDR3: TGTGCCATCAGTGGGGACAGAAATTCACCCCTCCACTTT. It codes for CAISGDRNSPLHF.

This clonotype was recorded many times. This chain joins TRBV20-1 and TRBJ2-7; either TRBD1 or TRBD2 may fit D (5 bases each). Trimming cost V 3 bases and J 2 bases, with 8 bases left between them. The germline gives CDR1 DFQATT, CDR2 SNEGSKA (reference sequence). The CDR3 length is 12 residues. The CDR3 DNA reads as TGCAGTGCTAGCAGGGACGCCTACGAGCAGTACTTC. This encodes CSASRDAYEQYF.

This clonotype has at least ten counts. The gene calls are TRBV28 and TRBJ1-1, with TRBD1 as a possible D gene (5 bases). V gave up 5 bases and J gave up 4 bases, with 14 bases separating them. This CDR3 comprises 14 residues. The germline gives CDR1 MDHEN, CDR2 SYDVKM. The DNA for the CDR3 is TGTGCCAGCAGTCCCCGGAGGGGAAGCACTGAAGCTTTCTTT. It translates to CASSPRRGSTEAFF.

The chain combines TRBV7-9 with TRBJ1-6, with D possibly TRBD1 on 5 matching bases. V was pared by 5 bases and J by 10 bases, with 15 bases between. Germline V gene lookup returns CDR1 SEHNR and CDR2 FQNEAQ (reference sequence). This CDR3 is built from 14 residues. CDR3 residues: CASSPGTTGSPLHF. For the CDR3, the DNA is TGTGCCAGCAGCCCCGGGACTACTGGCTCACCCCTCCACTTT.

This clonotype was seen ten or more times. The gene calls are TRBV3-1 and TRBJ1-5, with a tentative D call TRBD1 (6 bases). This CDR3 comprises 14 residues. From germline, CDR1 is LGHDT and CDR2 YNNKEL (reference sequence). Trimming took off 7 bases at V and 4 bases at J, with 14 bases between the two ends. CDR3 residues: CASNLGQTNQPQHF. The DNA of the CDR3 is TGTGCCAGCAACCTGGGACAAACGAATCAGCCCCAGCATTTT.

This clonotype was observed a handful of times. The chain has TRBV7-3 and TRBJ2-5; 7 bases line up with TRBD2. Per germline, CDR1 SGHTA and CDR2 FQGTGA. The ends lost 5 bases at V and 5 bases at J; junction bases unmatched: 11. The CDR3 has 15 amino acids. The CDR3 sequence is CASSPRGIRGETQYF. In nucleotides, the CDR3 is TGTGCCAGCAGCCCGCGGGGGATCCGGGGGGAGACCCAGTACTTC.

This clonotype was observed at least ten times. The chain recombines TRBV20-1 with TRBJ1-5, with 7 bases fitting TRBD1. Unmatched junction bases numbered 10, after V lost 4 bases and J lost 4 bases. Germline CDR1 is DFQATT and CDR2 is SNEGSKA (reference sequence). The CDR3 extends over 15 amino acids. CDR3 sequence reads: CSATFRDSLNQPQHF. The CDR3 DNA reads TGCAGTGCTACCTTCCGGGACAGCCTTAATCAGCCCCAGCATTTT.

This clonotype was counted a few times. The chain links TRBV7-8 to TRBJ1-2; 7 bases line up with TRBD1. Trimming removed 5 bases from V and 8 bases from J; junction bases left unmatched: 8. Germline CDR1 SGHVS, CDR2 FQNEAQ. The CDR3 is made up of 13 amino acids. This chain's CDR3 is CASSQDRSRGYTF. In DNA, the CDR3 is TGTGCCAGCAGCCAGGACAGGTCGAGGGGCTACACCTTC.

The genes are TRBV9 and TRBJ1-2; 8 nucleotides align to TRBD1. The V gene end was trimmed by 3 bases and the J gene end by 0 bases; junction bases not matched to a gene: 10. Germline CDR1 reads SGDLS; CDR2 reads YYNGEE. The CDR3 is 17 residues long. The CDR3 loop is CASSGGTGWETNYGYTF. The CDR3, as DNA: TGTGCCAGCAGCGGGGGGACAGGATGGGAAACTAACTATGGCTACACCTTC.

This clonotype occurred many times. The CDR3 region is CASLRGGSTDTQYF. The DNA for the CDR3 is TGCGCCAGCCTCCGAGGGGGGAGCACAGATACGCAGTATTTT. The rearrangement joins TRBV5-1 to TRBJ2-3; D tentatively reads TRBD1 or TRBD2 (6 bases each). The CDR3 extends over 14 amino acids. V was trimmed by 7 bases and J by 0 bases, leaving 12 bases between them. The germline V gene has CDR1 SGHRS and CDR2 YFSETQ. Full variable domain (remainder filled in from reference TRBV5-1 and TRBJ2-3): KAGVTQTPRYLIKTRGQQVTLSCSPISGHRSVSWYQQTPGQGLQFLFEYFSETQRNKGNFPGRFSGRQFSNSRSEMNVSTLELGDSALYLCASLRGGSTDTQYFGPGTRLTVL.

This clonotype was seen ten or more times. The chain recombines TRBV20-1 with TRBJ2-2; the D gene is possibly TRBD2 (6 bases). Germline CDR1 and CDR2: DFQATT and SNEGSKA (reference sequence). Trimming cost V 0 bases and J 5 bases, with 19 bases left between them. The CDR3 sequence is 17 residues long. CDR3 sequence reads: CSARDRRSGSTTGELFF. The CDR3 DNA is TGCAGTGCTAGAGATAGGAGATCCGGGAGTACTACCGGGGAGCTGTTTTTT.

In its sample, this clonotype was seen a few times. The chain has TRBV28 and TRBJ1-2; 9 bases are a match to TRBD1. V lost 4 bases and J lost 2; bases outside the gene matches: 11. The germline V gene encodes CDR1 MDHEN and CDR2 SYDVKM. The CDR3 loop spans 17 amino acids. CDR3 protein: CASSSSGTGTPNYGYTF. In DNA, the CDR3 is TGTGCCAGCAGTTCCTCCGGGACAGGGACTCCGAACTATGGCTACACCTTC.

Comments on this clonotype: This sequence may be a read error, since a much larger clone differs from it by one base. The chain joins TRBV28 to TRBJ2-5; D remains unclear. This CDR3 is 12 amino acids long. CDR1 and CDR2 from the germline V gene are MDHEN and SYDVKM. In DNA form, the CDR3 reads TGTGCCAGCAGTACAAGAATTGAGACCCAGTGCTTC. Protein sequence: CASSTRIETQCF.

The V gene is TRBV7-6, the J gene TRBJ2-6, with D perhaps TRBD1 (5 bases). CDR3 size: 19 residues. V lost 5 bases and J lost 0, with 20 bases in between. In germline, CDR1 is SGHVS, CDR2 FNYEAQ. Here the CDR3 DNA reads TGTGCCAGCAGCCAAACATTAGGGGCAGGTAGCTCTGGGGCCAACGTCCTGACTTTC. It encodes CASSQTLGAGSSGANVLTF.

The rearrangement joins TRBV11-3 to TRBJ1-5; D is perhaps TRBD1 (6 bases). The V gene lost 8 bases and the J gene lost 7 bases, with 21 bases spanning the gap. The CDR3 has 15 residues. Germline V gene lookup returns CDR1 SGHNT and CDR2 YENEEA. The CDR3 is CASHQNRVLYQPQHF. The DNA for the CDR3 is TGTGCCAGCCACCAGAACAGGGTTCTGTACCAGCCCCAGCATTTT.

This clonotype has just a few counts. The chain uses TRBV20-1 and TRBJ2-1, with 10 bases matching TRBD2. This CDR3 is built from 17 residues. In germline, CDR1 is DFQATT, CDR2 SNEGSKA (reference sequence). V trimming: 6 bases; J trimming: 3 bases; junction bases outside the gene matches: 14. CDR3 residues: CSAEGVLAGAYYNEQFF. For the CDR3, the DNA is TGCAGTGCCGAAGGGGTCCTAGCGGGGGCTTACTACAATGAGCAGTTCTTC.

The V call is TRBV19, the J call TRBJ2-5, with D possibly being TRBD1 (5 bases). From germline, CDR1 is LNHDA and CDR2 SQIVND (reference sequence). Trimming took 4 bases from V and 9 from J, leaving 18 bases between them. The CDR3 is 14 residues long. The CDR3: CASSTSQGATAQYF. The CDR3 DNA reads TGTGCCAGTAGTACGAGCCAAGGGGCGACGGCCCAGTACTTC.

The sample holds many counts of this clonotype. This chain connects TRBV12-3 or TRBV12-4 to TRBJ1-1, with D possibly matching TRBD1 (5 bases). The CDR3 has 17 amino acids. V was pared by 2 bases and J by 2 bases, with 18 bases between. The CDR3 DNA sequence: TGTGCCAGCAGTTTAAGTGCGCGGGGGTTTGGCAACACTGAAGCTTTCTTT. As protein: CASSLSARGFGNTEAFF.

Ten or more counts support this clonotype. This chain joins TRBV20-1 and TRBJ1-4; D gene unclear. The CDR3 extends over 10 amino acids. V lost 4 bases to trimming and J lost 10 bases, with 7 bases between them. Germline CDR1 is DFQATT and CDR2 is SNEGSKA (reference sequence). The chain's CDR3 is CSANRGKLFF. In nucleotides, the CDR3 is TGCAGTGCTAACCGGGGAAAACTGTTTTTT.

Remarks on this clonotype: A read error is likely, as this CDR3 ends without the conserved phenylalanine or tryptophan. This chain links TRBV28 with TRBJ1-3; D ambiguous. This CDR3 has 17 residues. V lost 6 bases and J lost 2, with 20 bases in between. Germline values: CDR1 MDHEN, CDR2 SYDVKM. CDR3 coding DNA: TGTGCCAGCAGCGATCCCGGGGAGGGAAATGCTGGAAACACCATATATCTT. This sequence encodes CASSDPGEGNAGNTIYL.

The J gene is TRBJ1-4, the V gene TRBV28; TRBD1 matches 9 bases. Germline V gives CDR1 MDHEN, CDR2 SYDVKM. This CDR3 contains 16 residues. V lost 5 bases and J lost 3; bases outside the gene matches: 7. The DNA of the CDR3 is TGTGCCAGCAGTGCCACAGGGGGCGCAGCTAATGAAAAACTGTTTTTT. Translating it yields CASSATGGAANEKLFF.

Only a few counts were recorded for this clonotype. The V call is TRBV27, the J call TRBJ2-5; D is unclear. The CDR3 contains 13 residues. Germline V gives CDR1 MNHEY, CDR2 SMNVEV (reference sequence). The V end was cut by 4 bases, the J end by 0 bases, with 6 bases between. The CDR3 sequence: CASSSRYQETQYF. CDR3 DNA sequence: TGTGCCAGCAGTTCGAGGTACCAAGAGACCCAGTACTTC.

This clonotype was observed a single time. V usage is TRBV10-1 and J usage is TRBJ2-3; TRBD2 aligns across 10 bases. The germline V gene encodes CDR1 WNHNN and CDR2 SYGVQD (reference sequence). This CDR3 region has 16 residues. The junction had 10 bases not matched to a gene; V was cut back by 6 bases and J by 4 bases. The CDR3 DNA sequence: TGCGCCAGCAGCCGTCTAACTAGCGGGGACGCAGATACGCAGTATTTT. Translating gives CASSRLTSGDADTQYF.

This clonotype was counted only a few times. The J gene is TRBJ1-4, the V gene TRBV19; 7 bases match TRBD1. The CDR3 is 13 amino acids. Germline loops: CDR1 LNHDA, CDR2 SQIVND (reference sequence). Germline trimming cut 9 bases from V and 10 bases from J; bases unmatched to any gene: 11. The CDR3 protein is CASLQGISGKLFF. DNA for the CDR3: TGTGCCAGCTTACAGGGGATTTCCGGAAAACTGTTTTTT.

This clonotype appeared many times. This sequence joins TRBV6-1 and TRBJ2-3; tentative D call: TRBD1 (6 bases). CDR1 and CDR2 from the germline V gene are MNHNS and SASEGT. The V end lost 6 bases, the J end lost 2 bases, and 18 bases lay between the germline ends. This CDR3 spans 16 amino acids. Here the CDR3 DNA reads TGTGCCAGCAGCATACAGGGCATCCGCTCCACAGATACGCAGTATTTT. Translation: CASSIQGIRSTDTQYF.